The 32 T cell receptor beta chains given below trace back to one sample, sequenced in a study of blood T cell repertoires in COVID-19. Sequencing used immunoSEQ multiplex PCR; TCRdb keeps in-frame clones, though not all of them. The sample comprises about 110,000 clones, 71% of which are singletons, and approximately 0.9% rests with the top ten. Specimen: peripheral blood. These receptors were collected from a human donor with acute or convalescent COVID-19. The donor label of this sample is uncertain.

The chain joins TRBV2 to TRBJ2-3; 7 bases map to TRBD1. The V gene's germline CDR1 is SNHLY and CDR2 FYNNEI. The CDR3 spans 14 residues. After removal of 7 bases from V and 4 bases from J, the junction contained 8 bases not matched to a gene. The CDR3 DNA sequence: TGTGCCAGCACCTTACAGGGGTCGGCAGATACGCAGTATTTT. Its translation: CASTLQGSADTQYF.

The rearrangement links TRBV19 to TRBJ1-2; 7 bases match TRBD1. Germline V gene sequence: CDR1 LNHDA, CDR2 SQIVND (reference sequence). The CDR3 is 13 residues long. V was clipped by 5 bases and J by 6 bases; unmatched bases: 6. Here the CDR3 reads CASSPRDRNGYTF. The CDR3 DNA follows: TGTGCCAGTAGTCCCCGGGACAGAAATGGCTACACCTTC.

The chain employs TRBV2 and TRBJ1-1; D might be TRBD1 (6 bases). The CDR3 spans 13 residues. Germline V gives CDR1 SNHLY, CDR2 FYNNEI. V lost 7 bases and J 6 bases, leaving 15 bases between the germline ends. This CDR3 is CASTNGQTSEAFF. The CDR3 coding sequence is TGTGCCAGCACCAACGGACAGACCTCTGAAGCTTTCTTT.

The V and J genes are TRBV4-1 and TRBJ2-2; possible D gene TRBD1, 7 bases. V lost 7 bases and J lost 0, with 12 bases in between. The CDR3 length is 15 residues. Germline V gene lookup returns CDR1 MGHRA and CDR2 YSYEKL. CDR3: CASNSGGTNTGELFF. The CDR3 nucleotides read TGCGCCAGCAATTCAGGGGGGACGAACACCGGGGAGCTGTTTTTT.

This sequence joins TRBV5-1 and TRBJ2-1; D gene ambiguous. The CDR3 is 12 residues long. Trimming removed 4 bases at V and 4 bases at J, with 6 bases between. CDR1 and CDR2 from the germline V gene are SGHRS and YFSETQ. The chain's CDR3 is CASSPQYNEQFF. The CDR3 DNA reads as TGCGCCAGCAGCCCTCAGTACAATGAGCAGTTCTTC. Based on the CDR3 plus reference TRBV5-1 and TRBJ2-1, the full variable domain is KAGVTQTPRYLIKTRGQQVTLSCSPISGHRSVSWYQQTPGQGLQFLFEYFSETQRNKGNFPGRFSGRQFSNSRSEMNVSTLELGDSALYLCASSPQYNEQFFGPGTRLTVL.

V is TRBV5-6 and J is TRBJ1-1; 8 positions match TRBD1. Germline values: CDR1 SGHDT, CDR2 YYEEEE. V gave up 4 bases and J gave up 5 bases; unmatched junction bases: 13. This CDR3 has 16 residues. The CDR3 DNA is TGTGCCAGCAGCAACGGACAGGGAAGGGCGAATACTGAAGCTTTCTTT. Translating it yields CASSNGQGRANTEAFF.

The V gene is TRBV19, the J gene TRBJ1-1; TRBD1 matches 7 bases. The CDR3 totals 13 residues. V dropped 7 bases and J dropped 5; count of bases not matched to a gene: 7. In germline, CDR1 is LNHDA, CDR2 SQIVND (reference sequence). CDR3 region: CASIGQARTEAFF. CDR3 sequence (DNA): TGTGCCAGTATCGGACAGGCCAGGACTGAAGCTTTCTTT.

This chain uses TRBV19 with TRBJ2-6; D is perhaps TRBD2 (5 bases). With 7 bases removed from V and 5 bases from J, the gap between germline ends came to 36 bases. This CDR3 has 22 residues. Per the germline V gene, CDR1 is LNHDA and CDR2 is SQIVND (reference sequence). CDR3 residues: CASMSGISIKRGPNDWANVLTF. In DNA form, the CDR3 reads TGTGCCAGTATGAGTGGTATCAGTATTAAGCGCGGGCCGAATGACTGGGCCAACGTCCTGACTTTC.

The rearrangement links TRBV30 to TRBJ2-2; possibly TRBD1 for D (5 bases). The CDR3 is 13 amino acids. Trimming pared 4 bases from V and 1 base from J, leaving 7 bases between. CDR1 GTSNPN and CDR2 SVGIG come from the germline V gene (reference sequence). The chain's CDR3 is CAWKTVNTGELFF. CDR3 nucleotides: TGTGCCTGGAAGACAGTGAACACCGGGGAGCTGTTTTTT.

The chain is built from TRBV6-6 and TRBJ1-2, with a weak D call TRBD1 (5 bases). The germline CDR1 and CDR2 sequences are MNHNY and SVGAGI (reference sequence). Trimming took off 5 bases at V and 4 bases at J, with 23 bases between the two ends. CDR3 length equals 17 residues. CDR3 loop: CASSLGPPGTGLYGYTF. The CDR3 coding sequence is TGTGCCAGCAGTCTAGGTCCCCCCGGGACTGGCCTCTATGGCTACACCTTC.

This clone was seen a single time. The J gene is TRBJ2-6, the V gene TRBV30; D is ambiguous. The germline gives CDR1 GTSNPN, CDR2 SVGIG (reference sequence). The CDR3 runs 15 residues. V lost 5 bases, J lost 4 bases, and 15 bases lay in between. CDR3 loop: CAWDFGQAGANVLTF. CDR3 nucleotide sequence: TGTGCCTGGGACTTCGGTCAGGCCGGGGCCAACGTCCTGACTTTC. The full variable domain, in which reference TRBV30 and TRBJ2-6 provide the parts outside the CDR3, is SQTIHQWPATLVQPVGSPLSLECTVEGTSNPNLYWYRQAAGRGLQLLFYSVGIGQISSEVPQNLSASRPQDRQFILSSKKLLLSDSGFYLCAWDFGQAGANVLTFGAGSRLTVL.

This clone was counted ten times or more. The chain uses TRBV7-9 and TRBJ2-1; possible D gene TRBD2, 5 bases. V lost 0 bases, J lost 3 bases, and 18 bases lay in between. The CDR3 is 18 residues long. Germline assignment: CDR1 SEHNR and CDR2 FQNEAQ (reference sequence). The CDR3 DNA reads TGTGCCAGCAGCTTAGCGTACTTCGGGGAATCAATCTACAATGAGCAGTTCTTC. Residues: CASSLAYFGESIYNEQFF.

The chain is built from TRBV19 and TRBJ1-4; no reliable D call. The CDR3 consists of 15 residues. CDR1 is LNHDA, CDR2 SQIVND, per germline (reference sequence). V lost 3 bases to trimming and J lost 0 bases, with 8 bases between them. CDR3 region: CASSIYSATNEKLFF. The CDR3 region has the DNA TGTGCCAGTAGTATTTACTCTGCAACTAATGAAAAACTGTTTTTT. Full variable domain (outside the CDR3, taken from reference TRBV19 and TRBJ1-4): DGGITQSPKYLFRKEGQNVTLSCEQNLNHDAMYWYRQDPGQGLRLIYYSQIVNDFQKGDIAEGYSVSREKKESFPLTVTSAQKNPTAFYLCASSIYSATNEKLFFGSGTQLSVL.

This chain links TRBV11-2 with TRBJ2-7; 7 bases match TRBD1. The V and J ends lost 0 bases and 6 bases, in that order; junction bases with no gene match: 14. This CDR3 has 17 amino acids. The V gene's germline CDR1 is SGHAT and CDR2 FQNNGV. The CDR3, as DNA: TGTGCCAGCAGCTTAGATCGGGTAGGGGGCGAGCGAGGCGAGCAGTACTTC. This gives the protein CASSLDRVGGERGEQYF.

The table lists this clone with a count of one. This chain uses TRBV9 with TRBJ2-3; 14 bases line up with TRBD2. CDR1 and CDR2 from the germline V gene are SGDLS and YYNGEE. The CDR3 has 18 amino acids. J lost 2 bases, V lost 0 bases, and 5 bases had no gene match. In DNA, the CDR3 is TGTGCCAGCAGCGTAGAGGAGACTAGCGGGGGGGCCACAGATACGCAGTATTTT. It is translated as CASSVEETSGGATDTQYF.

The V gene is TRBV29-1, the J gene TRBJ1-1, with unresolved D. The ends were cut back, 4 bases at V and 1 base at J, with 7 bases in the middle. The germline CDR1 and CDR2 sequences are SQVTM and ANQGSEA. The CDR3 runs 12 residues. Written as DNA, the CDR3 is TGCAGCGTTGCCGTCTGGAACACTGAAGCTTTCTTT. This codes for CSVAVWNTEAFF.

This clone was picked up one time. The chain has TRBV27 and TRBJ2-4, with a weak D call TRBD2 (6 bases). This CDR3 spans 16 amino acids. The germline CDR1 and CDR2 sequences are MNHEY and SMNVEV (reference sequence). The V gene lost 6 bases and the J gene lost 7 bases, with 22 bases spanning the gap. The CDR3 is CASRPSGGRVRNIQYF. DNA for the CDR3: TGTGCCAGCAGGCCCTCCGGGGGACGGGTACGGAACATTCAGTACTTC.

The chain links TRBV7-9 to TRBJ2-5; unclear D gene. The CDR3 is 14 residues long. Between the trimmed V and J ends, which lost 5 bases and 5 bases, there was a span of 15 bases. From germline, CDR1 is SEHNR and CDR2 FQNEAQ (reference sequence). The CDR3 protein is CASSPPASGETQYF. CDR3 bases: TGTGCCAGCAGCCCCCCAGCGAGTGGTGAGACCCAGTACTTC.

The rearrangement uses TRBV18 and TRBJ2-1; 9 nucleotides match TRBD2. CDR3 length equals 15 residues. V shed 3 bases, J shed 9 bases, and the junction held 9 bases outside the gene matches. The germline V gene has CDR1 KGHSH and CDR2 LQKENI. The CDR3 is CASSPDYRRGGEQFF. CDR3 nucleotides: TGTGCCAGCTCACCTGACTACCGGCGGGGGGGTGAGCAGTTCTTC.

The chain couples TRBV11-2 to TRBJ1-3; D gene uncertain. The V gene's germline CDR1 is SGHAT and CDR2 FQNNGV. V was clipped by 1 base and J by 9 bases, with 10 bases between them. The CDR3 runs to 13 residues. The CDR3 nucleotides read TGTGCCAGCAGCTTAGTTAGCGACGGCACCATATATTTT. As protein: CASSLVSDGTIYF.

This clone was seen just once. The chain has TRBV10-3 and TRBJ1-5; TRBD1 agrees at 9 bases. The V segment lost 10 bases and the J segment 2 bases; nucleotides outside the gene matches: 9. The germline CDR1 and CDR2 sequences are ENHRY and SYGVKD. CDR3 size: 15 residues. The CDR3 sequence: CATGAGQGGNQPQHF. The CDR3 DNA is TGTGCCACGGGCGCGGGACAGGGCGGCAATCAGCCCCAGCATTTT.

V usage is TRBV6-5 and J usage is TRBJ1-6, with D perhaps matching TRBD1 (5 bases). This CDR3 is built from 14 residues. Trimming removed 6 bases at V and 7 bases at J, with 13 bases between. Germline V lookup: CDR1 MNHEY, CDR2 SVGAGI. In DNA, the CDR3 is TGTGCCAGCAGCCGGGGGTCTGCAAATTCACCCCTCCACTTT. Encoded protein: CASSRGSANSPLHF.

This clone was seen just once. The CDR3 here is CASIPKATGRDEQFF. Written as DNA, the CDR3 is TGTGCCAGCATCCCGAAGGCCACAGGGAGGGATGAGCAGTTCTTC. The chain uses TRBV6-5 and TRBJ2-1; D may be TRBD2 (7 bases). The V gene's germline CDR1 is MNHEY and CDR2 SVGAGI. CDR3 length: 15 amino acids. V was pared by 7 bases and J by 8 bases, with 21 bases between.

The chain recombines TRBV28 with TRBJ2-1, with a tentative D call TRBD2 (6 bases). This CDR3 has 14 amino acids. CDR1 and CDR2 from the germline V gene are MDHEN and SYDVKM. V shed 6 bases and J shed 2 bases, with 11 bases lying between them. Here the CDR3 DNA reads TGTGCCAGCAGGGAGCGGGCGACCTACAATGAGCAGTTCTTC. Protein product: CASRERATYNEQFF.

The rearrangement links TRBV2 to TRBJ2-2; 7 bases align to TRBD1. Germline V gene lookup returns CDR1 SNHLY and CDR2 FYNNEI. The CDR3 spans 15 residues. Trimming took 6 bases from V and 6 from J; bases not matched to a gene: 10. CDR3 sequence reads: CASRGWTGRAGELFF. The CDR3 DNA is TGTGCCAGCAGGGGGTGGACAGGAAGGGCCGGGGAGCTGTTTTTT.

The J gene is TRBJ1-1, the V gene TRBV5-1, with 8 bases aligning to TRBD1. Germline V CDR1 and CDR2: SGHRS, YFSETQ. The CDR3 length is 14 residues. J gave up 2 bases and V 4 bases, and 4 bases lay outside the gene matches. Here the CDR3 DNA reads TGCGCCAGCAGCACGGGACAGGTTAACACTGAAGCTTTCTTT. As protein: CASSTGQVNTEAFF.

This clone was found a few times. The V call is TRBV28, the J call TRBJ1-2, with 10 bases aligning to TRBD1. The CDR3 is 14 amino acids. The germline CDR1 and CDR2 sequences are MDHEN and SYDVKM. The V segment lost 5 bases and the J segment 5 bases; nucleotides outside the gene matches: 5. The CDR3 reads CASSLTGQGYGYTF. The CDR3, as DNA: TGTGCCAGCAGTCTAACGGGACAGGGGTATGGCTACACCTTC.

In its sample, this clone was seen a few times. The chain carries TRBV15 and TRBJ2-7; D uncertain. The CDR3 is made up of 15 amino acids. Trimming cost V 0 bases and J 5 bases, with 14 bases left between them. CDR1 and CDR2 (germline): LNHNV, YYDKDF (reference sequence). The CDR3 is CATSRDTYPDNEQYF. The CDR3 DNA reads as TGTGCCACCAGCAGAGATACTTACCCCGACAACGAGCAGTACTTC. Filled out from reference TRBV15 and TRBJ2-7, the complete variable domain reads DAMVIQNPRYQVTQFGKPVTLSCSQTLNHNVMYWYQQKSSQAPKLLFHYYDKDFNNEADTPDNFQSRRPNTSFCFLDIRSPGLGDTAMYLCATSRDTYPDNEQYFGPGTRLTVT.

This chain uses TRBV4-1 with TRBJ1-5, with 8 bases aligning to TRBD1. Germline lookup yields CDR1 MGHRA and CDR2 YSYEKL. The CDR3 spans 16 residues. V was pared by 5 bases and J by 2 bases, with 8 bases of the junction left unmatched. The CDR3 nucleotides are TGCGCCAGCAGCGGTCGGACAGGGAGGGGCAATCAGCCCCAGCATTTT. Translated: CASSGRTGRGNQPQHF.

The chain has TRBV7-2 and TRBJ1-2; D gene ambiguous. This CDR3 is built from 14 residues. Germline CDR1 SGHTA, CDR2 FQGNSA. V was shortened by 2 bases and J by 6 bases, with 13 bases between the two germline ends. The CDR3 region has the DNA TGTGCCAGCAGCTTAATAACAAGCACAGATGGCTACACCTTC. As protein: CASSLITSTDGYTF.

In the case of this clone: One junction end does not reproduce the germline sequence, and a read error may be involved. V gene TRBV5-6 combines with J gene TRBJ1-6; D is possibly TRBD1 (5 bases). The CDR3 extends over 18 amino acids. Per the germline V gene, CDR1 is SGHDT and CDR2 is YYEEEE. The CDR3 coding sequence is TGTGCCAGCAGCTTGAGGTTTGGGGCCCTCTCTGGGGATTCCCCCCTCCACTTT. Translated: CASSLRFGALSGDSPLHF. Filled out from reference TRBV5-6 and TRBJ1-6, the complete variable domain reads DAGVTQSPTHLIKTRGQQVTLRCSPKSGHDTVSWYQQALGQGPQFIFQYYEEEERQRGNFPDRFSGHQFPNYSSELNVNALLLGDSALYLCASSLRFGALSGDSPLHFGNGTRLTVT.

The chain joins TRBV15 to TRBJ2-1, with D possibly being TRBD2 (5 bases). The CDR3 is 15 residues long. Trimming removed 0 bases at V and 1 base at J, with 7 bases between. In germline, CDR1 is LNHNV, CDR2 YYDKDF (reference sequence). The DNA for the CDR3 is TGTGCCACCAGCAGAGATCGGGGATCCTACAATGAGCAGTTCTTC. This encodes CATSRDRGSYNEQFF.